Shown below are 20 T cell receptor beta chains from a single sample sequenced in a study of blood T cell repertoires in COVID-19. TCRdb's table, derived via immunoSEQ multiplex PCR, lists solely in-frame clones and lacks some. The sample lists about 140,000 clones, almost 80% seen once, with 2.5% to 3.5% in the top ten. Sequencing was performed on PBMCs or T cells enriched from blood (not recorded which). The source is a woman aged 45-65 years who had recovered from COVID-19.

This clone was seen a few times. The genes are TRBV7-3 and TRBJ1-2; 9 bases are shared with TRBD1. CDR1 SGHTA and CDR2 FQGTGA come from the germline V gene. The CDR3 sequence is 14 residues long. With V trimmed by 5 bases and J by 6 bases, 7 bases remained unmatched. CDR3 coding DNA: TGTGCCAGCAGCCCGGGGACAGGGAGAAATGGCTACACCTTC. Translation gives CASSPGTGRNGYTF.

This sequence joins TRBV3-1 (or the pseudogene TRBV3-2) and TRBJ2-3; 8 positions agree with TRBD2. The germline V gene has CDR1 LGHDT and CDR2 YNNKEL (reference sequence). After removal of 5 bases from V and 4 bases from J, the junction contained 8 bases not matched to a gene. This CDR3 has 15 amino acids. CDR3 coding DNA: TGTGCCAGCAGCGGTGAGCGGGAGACAGCAGATACGCAGTATTTT. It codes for CASSGERETADTQYF.

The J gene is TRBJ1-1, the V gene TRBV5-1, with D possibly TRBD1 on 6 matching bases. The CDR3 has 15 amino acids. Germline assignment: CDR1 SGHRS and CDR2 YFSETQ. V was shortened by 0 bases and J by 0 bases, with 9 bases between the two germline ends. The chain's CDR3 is CASSLERTVNTEAFF. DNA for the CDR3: TGCGCCAGCAGCTTGGAAAGGACAGTGAACACTGAAGCTTTCTTT.

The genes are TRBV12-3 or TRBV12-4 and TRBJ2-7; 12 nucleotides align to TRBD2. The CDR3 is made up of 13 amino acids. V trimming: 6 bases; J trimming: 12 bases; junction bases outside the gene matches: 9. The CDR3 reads CASRRLAGESVYF. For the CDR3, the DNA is TGTGCCAGCAGAAGACTAGCGGGAGAAAGTGTGTACTTC.

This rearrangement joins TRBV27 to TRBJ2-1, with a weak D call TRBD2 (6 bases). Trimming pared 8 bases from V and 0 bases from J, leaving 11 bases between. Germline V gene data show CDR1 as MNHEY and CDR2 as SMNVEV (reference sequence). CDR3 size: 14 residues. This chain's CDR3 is CASRGAGSYNEQFF. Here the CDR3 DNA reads TGTGCCAGCCGCGGGGCCGGCTCCTACAATGAGCAGTTCTTC.

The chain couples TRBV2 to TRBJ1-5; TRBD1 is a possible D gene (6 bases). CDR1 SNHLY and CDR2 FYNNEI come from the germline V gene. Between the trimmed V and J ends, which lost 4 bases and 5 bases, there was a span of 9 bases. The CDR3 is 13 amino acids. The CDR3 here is CASSAQGDQPQHF. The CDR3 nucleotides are TGTGCCAGCAGTGCACAGGGAGATCAGCCCCAGCATTTT.

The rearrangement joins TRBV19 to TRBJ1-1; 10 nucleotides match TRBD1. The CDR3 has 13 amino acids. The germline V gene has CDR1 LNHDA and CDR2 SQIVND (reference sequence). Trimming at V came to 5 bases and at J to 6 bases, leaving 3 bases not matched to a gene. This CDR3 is CASSWDRGSEAFF. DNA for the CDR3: TGTGCCAGTAGTTGGGACAGGGGATCTGAAGCTTTCTTT.

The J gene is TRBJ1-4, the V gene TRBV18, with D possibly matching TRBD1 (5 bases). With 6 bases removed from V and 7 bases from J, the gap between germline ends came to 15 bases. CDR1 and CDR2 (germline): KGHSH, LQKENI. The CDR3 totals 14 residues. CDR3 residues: CASSQGAGREKLFF. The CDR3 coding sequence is TGTGCCAGCTCCCAAGGGGCAGGGCGTGAAAAACTGTTTTTT.

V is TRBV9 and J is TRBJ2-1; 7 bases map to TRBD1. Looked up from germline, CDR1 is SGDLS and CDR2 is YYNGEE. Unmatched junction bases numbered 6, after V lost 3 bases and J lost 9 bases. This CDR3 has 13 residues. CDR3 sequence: CASSDQGVGEQFF. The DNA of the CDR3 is TGTGCCAGCAGCGATCAGGGGGTCGGTGAGCAGTTCTTC.

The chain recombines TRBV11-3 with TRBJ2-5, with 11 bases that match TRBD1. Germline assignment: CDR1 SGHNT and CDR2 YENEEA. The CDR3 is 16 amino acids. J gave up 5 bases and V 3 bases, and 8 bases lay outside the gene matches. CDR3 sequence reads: CASSFSWGQGEETQYF. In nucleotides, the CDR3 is TGTGCCAGCAGCTTCAGCTGGGGACAGGGGGAGGAGACCCAGTACTTC.

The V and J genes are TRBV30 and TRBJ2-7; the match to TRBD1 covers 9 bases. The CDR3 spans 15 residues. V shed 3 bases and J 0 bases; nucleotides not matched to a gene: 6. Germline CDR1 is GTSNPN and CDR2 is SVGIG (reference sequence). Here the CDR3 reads CAWSVDRGSSYEQYF. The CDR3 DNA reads TGTGCCTGGAGCGTAGACAGGGGGAGCTCCTACGAGCAGTACTTC.

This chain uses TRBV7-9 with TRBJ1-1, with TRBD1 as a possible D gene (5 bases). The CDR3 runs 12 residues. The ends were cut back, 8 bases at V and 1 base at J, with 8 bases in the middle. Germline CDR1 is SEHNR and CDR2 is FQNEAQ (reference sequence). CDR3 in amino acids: CASHRSNTEAFF. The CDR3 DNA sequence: TGTGCCAGCCACAGGTCGAACACTGAAGCTTTCTTT.

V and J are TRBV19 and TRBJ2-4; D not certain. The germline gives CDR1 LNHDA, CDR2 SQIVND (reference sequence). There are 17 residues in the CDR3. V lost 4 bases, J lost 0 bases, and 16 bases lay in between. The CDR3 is CASSKPLRYLAKNIQYF. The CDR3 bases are TGTGCCAGTAGTAAGCCCCTCCGGTATCTAGCCAAAAACATTCAGTACTTC.

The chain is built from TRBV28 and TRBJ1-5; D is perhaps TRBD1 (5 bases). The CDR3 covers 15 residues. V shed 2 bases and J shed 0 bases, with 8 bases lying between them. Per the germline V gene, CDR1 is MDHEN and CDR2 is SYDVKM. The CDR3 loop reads CASSLGGYSNQPQHF. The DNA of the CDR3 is TGTGCCAGCAGTTTAGGGGGGTATAGCAATCAGCCCCAGCATTTT.

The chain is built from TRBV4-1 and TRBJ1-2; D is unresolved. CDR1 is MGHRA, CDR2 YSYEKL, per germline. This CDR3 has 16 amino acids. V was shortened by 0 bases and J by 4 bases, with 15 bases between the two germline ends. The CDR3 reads CASSQDGTEISYGYTF. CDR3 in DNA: TGCGCCAGCAGCCAAGATGGTACGGAGATAAGCTATGGCTACACCTTC.

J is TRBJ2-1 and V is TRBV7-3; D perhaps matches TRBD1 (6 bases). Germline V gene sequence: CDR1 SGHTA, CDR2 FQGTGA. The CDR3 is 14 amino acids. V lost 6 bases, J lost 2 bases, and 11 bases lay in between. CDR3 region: CASSSRGPYNEQFF. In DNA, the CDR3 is TGTGCCAGCAGTAGCAGGGGCCCCTACAATGAGCAGTTCTTC.

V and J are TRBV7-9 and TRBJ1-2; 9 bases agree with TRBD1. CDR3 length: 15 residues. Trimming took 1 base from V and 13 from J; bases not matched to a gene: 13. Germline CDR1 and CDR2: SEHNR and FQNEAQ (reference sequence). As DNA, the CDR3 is TGTGCCAGCAGCTTAGAAATACCGGGACAGGGTCCCGTCACCTTC. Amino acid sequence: CASSLEIPGQGPVTF.

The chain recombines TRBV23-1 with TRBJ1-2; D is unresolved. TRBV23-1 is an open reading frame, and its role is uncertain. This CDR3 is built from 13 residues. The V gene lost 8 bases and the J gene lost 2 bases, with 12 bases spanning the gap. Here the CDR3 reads CASPRPVNYGYTF. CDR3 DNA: TGCGCCAGCCCTAGGCCGGTCAACTATGGCTACACCTTC.

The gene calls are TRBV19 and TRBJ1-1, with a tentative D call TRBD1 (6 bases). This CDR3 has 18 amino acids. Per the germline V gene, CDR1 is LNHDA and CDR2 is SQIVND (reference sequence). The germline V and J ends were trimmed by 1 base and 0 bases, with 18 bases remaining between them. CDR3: CASSIALGGALLNTEAFF. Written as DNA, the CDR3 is TGTGCCAGTAGTATAGCCCTTGGGGGGGCTCTTCTGAACACTGAAGCTTTCTTT.

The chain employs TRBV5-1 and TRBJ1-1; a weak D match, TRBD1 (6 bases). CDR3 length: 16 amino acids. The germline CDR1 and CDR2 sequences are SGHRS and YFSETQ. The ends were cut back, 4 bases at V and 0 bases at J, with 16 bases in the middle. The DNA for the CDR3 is TGCGCCAGCAGCGCCGGGGGGCTAAACATGAACACTGAAGCTTTCTTT. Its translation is CASSAGGLNMNTEAFF.